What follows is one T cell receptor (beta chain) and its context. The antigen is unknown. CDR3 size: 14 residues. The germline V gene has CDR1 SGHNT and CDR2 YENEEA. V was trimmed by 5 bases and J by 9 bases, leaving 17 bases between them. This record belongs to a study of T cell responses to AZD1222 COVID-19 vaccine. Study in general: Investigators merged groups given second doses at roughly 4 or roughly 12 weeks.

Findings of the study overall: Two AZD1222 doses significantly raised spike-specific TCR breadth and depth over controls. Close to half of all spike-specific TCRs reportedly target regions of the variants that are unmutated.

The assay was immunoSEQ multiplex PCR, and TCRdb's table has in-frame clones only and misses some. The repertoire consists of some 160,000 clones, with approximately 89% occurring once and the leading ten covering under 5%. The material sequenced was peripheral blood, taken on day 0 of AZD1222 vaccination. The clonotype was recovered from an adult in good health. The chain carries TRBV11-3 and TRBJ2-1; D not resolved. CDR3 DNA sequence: TGTGCCAGCAGCCCCAGACCCCCGGTTAGTGAGCAGTTCTTC. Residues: CASSPRPPVSEQFF. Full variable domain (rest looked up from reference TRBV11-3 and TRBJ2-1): EAGVVQSPRYKIIEKKQPVAFWCNPISGHNTLYWYLQNLGQGPELLIRYENEEAVDDSQLPKDRFSAERLKGVDSTLKIQPAELGDSAVYLCASSPRPPVSEQFFGPGTRLTVL.